This T cell receptor beta chain was observed in a study of a mutant IDH1 vaccine in newly diagnosed glioma. TCRdb's table, derived via immunoSEQ multiplex PCR, lists solely in-frame clones and lacks some. The profile shows roughly 74,000 clones, more than 80% of them singletons. Comment on this clone: Its antigen is not identified.

Time point meaning: week 23, last vaccination. A single vaccine dose contained 300 ug of mutant IDH1 20-mer peptide, and topical imiquimod was used with it. J gave up 4 bases and V 7 bases, and 8 bases lay outside the gene matches. Per the germline V gene, CDR1 is MNHEY and CDR2 is SVGAGI. The CDR3 sequence is 14 residues long. The receptor was isolated from a woman aged 50 to 60 with glioma. The sequenced sample was PBMCs, obtained from a glioma patient whose treatment included an IDH1 peptide vaccine. The V gene is TRBV6-5, the J gene TRBJ1-2; 8 nucleotides align to TRBD1. The CDR3 sequence is CASIPTGEGYGYTF. The CDR3 bases are TGTGCCAGCATTCCGACAGGGGAGGGCTATGGCTACACCTTC.